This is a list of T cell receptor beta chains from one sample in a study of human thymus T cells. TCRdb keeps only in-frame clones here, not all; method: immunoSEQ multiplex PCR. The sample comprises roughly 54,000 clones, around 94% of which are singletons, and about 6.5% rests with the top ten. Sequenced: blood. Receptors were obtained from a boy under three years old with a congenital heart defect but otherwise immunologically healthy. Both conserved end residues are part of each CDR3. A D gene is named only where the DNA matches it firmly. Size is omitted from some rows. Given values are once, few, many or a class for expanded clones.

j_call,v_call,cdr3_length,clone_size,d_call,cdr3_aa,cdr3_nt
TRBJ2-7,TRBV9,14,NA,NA,CASSVGDSPYEQYF,TGTGCCAGCAGCGTAGGAGACTCCCCCTACGAGCAGTACTTC
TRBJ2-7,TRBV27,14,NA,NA,CASSSGTRVYEQYF,TGTGCCAGCAGTTCGGGGACTCGGGTGTACGAGCAGTACTTC
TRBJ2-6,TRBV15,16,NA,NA,CATSRSLGGGANVLTF,TGTGCCACCAGCCGCAGCCTCGGGGGCGGGGCCAACGTCCTGACTTTC
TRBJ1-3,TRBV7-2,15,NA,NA,CASSLASQAGNTIYF,TGTGCCAGCAGCTTAGCATCACAGGCCGGAAACACCATATATTTT
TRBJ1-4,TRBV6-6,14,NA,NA,CASKRAGENEKLFF,TGTGCCAGCAAGCGAGCAGGCGAAAATGAAAAACTGTTTTTT
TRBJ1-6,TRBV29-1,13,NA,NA,CSVEVGHNSPLHF,TGCAGCGTTGAAGTGGGACACAATTCACCCCTCCACTTT
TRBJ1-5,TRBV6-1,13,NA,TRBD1,CASSVQGHQPQHF,TGTGCCAGCAGTGTACAGGGGCATCAGCCCCAGCATTTT
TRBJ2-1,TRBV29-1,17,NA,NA,CSVEDPLDFSSYNEQFF,TGCAGCGTTGAAGATCCACTAGACTTTAGCTCCTACAATGAGCAGTTCTTC
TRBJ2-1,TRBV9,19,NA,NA,CASSVEEIKTPSGSNEQFF,TGTGCCAGCAGCGTAGAGGAGATTAAGACTCCCTCCGGAAGCAATGAGCAGTTCTTC
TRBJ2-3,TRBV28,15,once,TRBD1,CASRQDRGLRDTQYF,TGTGCCAGCAGACAGGACAGGGGATTGCGAGATACGCAGTATTTT
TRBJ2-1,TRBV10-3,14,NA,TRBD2,CAISEISGIDEQFF,TGTGCCATCAGTGAGATAAGCGGGATAGATGAGCAGTTCTTC
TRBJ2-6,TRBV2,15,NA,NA,CASSLQSSGANVLTF,TGTGCCAGCAGCCTTCAAAGCTCTGGGGCCAACGTCCTGACTTTC
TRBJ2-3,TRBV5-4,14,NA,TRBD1,CASRQGQFTDTQYF,TGTGCCAGCAGACAGGGACAGTTCACAGATACGCAGTATTTT
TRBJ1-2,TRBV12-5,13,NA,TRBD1,CASARDRGNGYTF,TGTGCTAGTGCCCGGGACAGGGGGAATGGCTACACCTTC
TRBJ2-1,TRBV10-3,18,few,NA,CAIRGPPAAGTTYNEQFF,TGTGCCATCAGAGGACCCCCCGCGGCTGGAACCACCTACAATGAGCAGTTCTTC
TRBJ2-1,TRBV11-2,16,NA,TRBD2,CASSNPTSGRHNEQFF,TGTGCCAGCAGCAACCCGACTAGCGGGAGACACAATGAGCAGTTCTTC
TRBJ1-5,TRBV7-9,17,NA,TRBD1,CASSSIIQGQSNQPQHF,TGTGCCAGCAGCTCGATCATCCAGGGACAGAGCAATCAGCCCCAGCATTTT
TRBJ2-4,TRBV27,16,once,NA,CASSQAGPGAKNIQYF,TGTGCCAGCAGTCAGGCTGGCCCTGGAGCCAAAAACATTCAGTACTTC
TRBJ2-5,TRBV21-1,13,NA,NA,CAGTSGRAQAQYF,TGTGCCGGGACTAGCGGGAGGGCCCAGGCCCAGTACTTC
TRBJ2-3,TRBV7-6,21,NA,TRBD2,CASSLDPNQGKALAATDTQYF,TGTGCCAGCAGCTTAGACCCGAACCAGGGTAAGGCTCTAGCGGCCACAGATACGCAGTATTTT
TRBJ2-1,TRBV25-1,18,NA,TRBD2,CASSPRTSGRGSYNEQFF,TGTGCCAGCAGTCCCCGGACTAGCGGGAGAGGCTCCTACAATGAGCAGTTCTTC
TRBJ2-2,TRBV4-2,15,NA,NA,CASSLDLWDTGELFF,TGTGCCAGCAGCCTGGACCTCTGGGACACCGGGGAGCTGTTTTTT
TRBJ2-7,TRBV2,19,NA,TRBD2,CASSTPGLAGASQWYEQYF,TGTGCCAGCAGCACTCCGGGACTAGCGGGAGCCTCACAGTGGTATGAGCAGTACTTC
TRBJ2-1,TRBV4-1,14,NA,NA,CASSQVFRSVEQFF,TGCGCCAGCAGCCAAGTTTTTCGGTCGGTGGAGCAGTTCTTC
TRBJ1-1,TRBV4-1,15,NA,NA,CASSQPWTEDTEAFF,TGCGCCAGCAGCCAACCCTGGACAGAAGACACTGAAGCTTTCTTT
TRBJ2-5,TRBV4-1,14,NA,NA,CASSPQGLGETQYF,TGCGCCAGCAGCCCCCAAGGGTTAGGAGAGACCCAGTACTTC
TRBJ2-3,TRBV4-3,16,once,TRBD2,CASSQAERGDTDTQYF,TGCGCCAGCAGCCAAGCTGAGCGGGGGGACACAGATACGCAGTATTTT
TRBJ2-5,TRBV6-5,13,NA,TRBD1,CASRRTGEETQYF,TGTGCCAGCAGACGGACAGGGGAAGAGACCCAGTACTTC